This T cell receptor beta chain was observed in a study of T cell repertoires in cytomegalovirus infection. TCRdb reanalysed the reads using MiXCR and keeps one entry per CDR3 protein. This sample has approximately 170,000 distinct CDR3 sequences; 17% occur once, and the top ten carry around 20%. V lost 5 bases, J lost 5 bases, and 2 bases stayed unmatched. The CDR3 sequence is 12 residues long. The sample comprised CD8+ T cells from PBMCs. V is TRBV12-3 or TRBV12-4 and J is TRBJ1-1, with TRBD1 identical over 7 bases. The receptor was isolated from a human donor in good health (CMV status not recorded). Some clones in this sample may be carry-over from other donors' samples. DNA for the CDR3: TGTGCCAGCAGTGACAGGGTTACTGAAGCTTTCTTT. This codes for CASSDRVTEAFF.